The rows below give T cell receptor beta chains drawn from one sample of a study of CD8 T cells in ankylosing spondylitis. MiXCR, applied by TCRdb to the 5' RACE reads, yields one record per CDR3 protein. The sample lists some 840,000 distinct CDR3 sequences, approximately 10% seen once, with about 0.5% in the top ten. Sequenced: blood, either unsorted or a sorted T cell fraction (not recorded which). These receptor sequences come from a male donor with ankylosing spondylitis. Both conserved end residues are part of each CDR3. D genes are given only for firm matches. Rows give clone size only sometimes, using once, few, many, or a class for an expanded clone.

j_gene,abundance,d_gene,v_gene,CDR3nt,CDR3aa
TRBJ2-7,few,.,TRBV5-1,TGCGCCAGCAGCTTGGGACCCGATAGGGTCGAGCAGTACTTC,CASSLGPDRVEQYF
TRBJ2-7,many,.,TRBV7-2,TGTGCCAGCAGCATTAAAGCGGGCAGATACGAGCAGTACTTC,CASSIKAGRYEQYF
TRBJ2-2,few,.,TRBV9,TGTGCCAGCAGCCCCCGACAGCGTACCGGGGAGCTGTTTTTT,CASSPRQRTGELFF
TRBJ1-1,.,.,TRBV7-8,TGTGCCAGCAGCTCTGTCGGGATAGATATGAACACTGAAGCTTTCTTT,CASSSVGIDMNTEAFF
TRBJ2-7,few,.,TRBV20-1,TGCAGTGCTAGAGATCAGGGCAGACAAGCGTACGAGCAGTACTTC,CSARDQGRQAYEQYF
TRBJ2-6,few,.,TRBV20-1,TGCAGTGCAACGGACAGCTCCTCTGGGGCCAACGTCCTGACTTTC,CSATDSSSGANVLTF
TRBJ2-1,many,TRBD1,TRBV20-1,TGCAGTGCTAGCCCGGGACAGGGATACAATGAGCAGTTCTTC,CSASPGQGYNEQFF
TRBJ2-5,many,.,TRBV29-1,TGCAGCTTCTTTGCGGTGGGGGGAAAAGAGACCCAGTACTTC,CSFFAVGGKETQYF
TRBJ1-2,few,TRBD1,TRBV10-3,TGTGCCATCAGCATAGACAGGGGCGGCTACACCTTC,CAISIDRGGYTF
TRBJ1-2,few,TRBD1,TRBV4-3,TGCGCCAGCAGCCTCCTCACAGGGGTTGGGGGCTACACCTTC,CASSLLTGVGGYTF
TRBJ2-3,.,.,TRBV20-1,TGCAGTGCTAGTTGGTTTTTGGGCACAGATACGCAGTATTTT,CSASWFLGTDTQYF
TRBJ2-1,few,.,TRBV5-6,TGTGCCAGCAGCTTGGGTCAGATATTTGAGCAGTTCTTC,CASSLGQIFEQFF
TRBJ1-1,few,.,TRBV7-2,TGTGCCAGCAGGTCCTGGGCGGGGGACACTGAAGCTTTCTTT,CASRSWAGDTEAFF
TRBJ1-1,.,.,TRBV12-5,TGTGCTAGTGGTTTCACAGGGATAAGTACTGAAGCTTTCTTT,CASGFTGISTEAFF
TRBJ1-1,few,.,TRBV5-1,TGCGCCAGCAGCCCAGCGGGAGGGATCGGCACTGAAGCTTTCTTT,CASSPAGGIGTEAFF
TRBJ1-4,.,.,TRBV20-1,TGCAGTGCTACTGCAGGGAGTTCGACTAATGAAAAACTGTTTTTT,CSATAGSSTNEKLFF
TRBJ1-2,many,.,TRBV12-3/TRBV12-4,TGTGCCAGCAGTTTTCGGCGATATGGCTACACCTTC,CASSFRRYGYTF
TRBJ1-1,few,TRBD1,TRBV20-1,TGCCAACCGCGGGGACAGCTGAACACTGAAGCTTTCTTT,CQPRGQLNTEAFF
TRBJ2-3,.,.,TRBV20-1,TGCAGTGCTGGAGGGGTGAGTGGCACAGATACGCAGTATTTT,CSAGGVSGTDTQYF
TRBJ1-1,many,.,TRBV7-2,TGTGCCAGCAGCTCGGGTCATATGAACACTGAAGCTTTCTTT,CASSSGHMNTEAFF
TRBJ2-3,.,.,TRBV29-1,TGCAGCGTTGAAATTACTAGCCCAGATACGCAGTATTTT,CSVEITSPDTQYF
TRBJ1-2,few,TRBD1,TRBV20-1,TGCAGTGCTCGTGGACAGGGGGCTGGCTATGGCTACACCTTC,CSARGQGAGYGYTF
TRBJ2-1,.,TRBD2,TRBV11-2,TGTGCCAGCAGCTTATTCGTCCAGGTAGCGGGAGTCCACAATGAGCAGTTCTTC,CASSLFVQVAGVHNEQFF
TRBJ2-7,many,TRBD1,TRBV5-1,TGCGCCAGCAGCAGCCAGTTGGGACAGGGAACGGGCGAGCAGTACTTC,CASSSQLGQGTGEQYF
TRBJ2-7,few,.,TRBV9,TGTGCCAGCAGCGTAGGGGGCAGGTTTGACACCGAGCAGTACTTC,CASSVGGRFDTEQYF
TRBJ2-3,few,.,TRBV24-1,TGTGCCACCAGTGGGGTTAGGGGGGCCGGAGATACGCAGTATTTT,CATSGVRGAGDTQYF